This T cell receptor (beta chain) was sequenced in a study of Graves' ophthalmopathy and Graves' hyperthyroidism. Overall study: The study drew peripheral blood at initial diagnosis, before any treatment.

Points from the study as a whole: Blood also held most thyroid clonotypes expanded above 0.001 frequency.

CDR3 regions of TCR beta were amplified from RNA transcripts. The library came from an HTBI-primed first-round RT-PCR and a second-round multiplex PCR. TCRdb reprocessed the multiplex PCR reads via MiXCR and lists one record per CDR3 protein. This sample has some 370,000 distinct CDR3 sequences, with about 15% found just once. Germline CDR1 is SGHDT and CDR2 is YYEEEE. After removal of 7 bases from V and 2 bases from J, the junction contained 5 bases not matched to a gene. The CDR3 extends over 15 amino acids. Orbital computed tomography and thyroid ultrasound, along with TRAb, serum thyroxine and clinical symptoms, underpinned diagnosis. In this sample, this clonotype turned up many times. Its target is not known.

The origin of this receptor is an adult woman with stable Graves' hyperthyroidism. Specimen: peripheral blood. J is TRBJ2-7 and V is TRBV5-6; 14 nucleotides line up with TRBD2. This CDR3 is CASLGTSGGPYEQYF. The CDR3 DNA reads TGTGCCAGCCTTGGGACTAGCGGGGGCCCCTACGAGCAGTACTTC. Drawing the rest from reference TRBV5-6 and TRBJ2-7, the complete variable domain is DAGVTQSPTHLIKTRGQQVTLRCSPKSGHDTVSWYQQALGQGPQFIFQYYEEEERQRGNFPDRFSGHQFPNYSSELNVNALLLGDSALYLCASLGTSGGPYEQYFGPGTRLTVT.